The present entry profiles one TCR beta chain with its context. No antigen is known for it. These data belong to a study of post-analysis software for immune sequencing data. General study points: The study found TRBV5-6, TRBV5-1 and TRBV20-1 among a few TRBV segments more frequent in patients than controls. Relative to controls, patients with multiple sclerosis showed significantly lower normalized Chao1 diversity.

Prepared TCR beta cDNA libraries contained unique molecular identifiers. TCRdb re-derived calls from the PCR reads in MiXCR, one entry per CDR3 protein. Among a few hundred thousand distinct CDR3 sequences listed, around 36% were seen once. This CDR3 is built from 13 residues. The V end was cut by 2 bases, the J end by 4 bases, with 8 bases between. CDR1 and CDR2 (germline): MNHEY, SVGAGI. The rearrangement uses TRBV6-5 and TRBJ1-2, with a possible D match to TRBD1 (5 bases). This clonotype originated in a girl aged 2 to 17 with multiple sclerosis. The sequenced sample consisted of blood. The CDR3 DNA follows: TGTGCCAGCAGTTACCAGGGAATCTATGGCTACACCTTC. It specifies CASSYQGIYGYTF.